This is a list of T cell receptor beta chains from one sample in a study of human T cells and chemical hapten exposure. Via MiXCR, TCRdb re-called the RACE reads, giving one row per CDR3 protein. Of around 380,000 distinct CDR3 sequences in the sample, roughly 5% were seen once. Specimen: whole blood, collected in connection with sensitization to the hapten diphenylcyclopropenone (DPC). Source of these receptors: a woman in her forties or fifties with alopecia areata. Some clones in this sample may be carry-over from other donors' samples. Both conserved end residues are part of each CDR3. The D gene is left open where the match is weak. Size is omitted from some rows. Given values are once, few, many or a class for expanded clones.

TGCAGCGTTGCGATAGGTAATGAAAAACTGTTTTTT	CSVAIGNEKLFF	TRBJ1-4	.	TRBV29-1	many
TGTGCCAGCAGTTTATCGTGGCCCGTGAAGGGGGAGCAGTACTTC	CASSLSWPVKGEQYF	TRBJ2-7	.	TRBV27	many
TGTGCCAGCAAGTGGGCTTCTAACTATGGCTACACCTTC	CASKWASNYGYTF	TRBJ1-2	.	TRBV6-5	many
TGTGCCAGCACCAAAACGGACTACGAGCAGTACTTC	CASTKTDYEQYF	TRBJ2-7	.	TRBV7-8	.
TGTGCCTGGAGCGGACCGGGAGATACGCAGTATTTT	CAWSGPGDTQYF	TRBJ2-3	.	TRBV30	few
TGTGCCACCTTCCCCGGGGATACAACTAATGAAAAACTGTTTTTT	CATFPGDTTNEKLFF	TRBJ1-4	.	TRBV6-6	many
TGCAGTGCTAGCCGGGACCAAAGTTACTATGGCTACACCTTC	CSASRDQSYYGYTF	TRBJ1-2	.	TRBV20-1	many
TGTGCCAGCAGTTTACTCAGTGGCATCAATCAGCCCCAGCATTTT	CASSLLSGINQPQHF	TRBJ1-5	.	TRBV27	few
TGCGCCAGCAGCTCCTCCCTGGCCTACAATGAGCAGTTCTTC	CASSSSLAYNEQFF	TRBJ2-1	.	TRBV5-1	many
TGCAGCGTTGGGCAGGGGGCTAGGGATGAGCAGTTCTTC	CSVGQGARDEQFF	TRBJ2-1	TRBD1	TRBV29-1	.
TGTGCCAGCAGCCTCGACAATCAGCCCCAGCATTTT	CASSLDNQPQHF	TRBJ1-5	.	TRBV7-9	many
TGTGCCAGCAGCGTAGACCCCAGCGGGACGGGCAATGAGCAGTTCTTC	CASSVDPSGTGNEQFF	TRBJ2-1	TRBD2	TRBV9	many
TGTGCCAGCACCCCCCTCTCCGGAGGGACCCAGTACTTC	CASTPLSGGTQYF	TRBJ2-5	.	TRBV11-2	many
TGCAGTGCTAGACAGCTAGATTCACCCCTCCACTTT	CSARQLDSPLHF	TRBJ1-6	.	TRBV20-1	many